Each of the 21 T cell receptor beta chains below was sequenced from the same sample in a study of cytomegalovirus exposure and HLA in healthy donors (dated by TCRdb to 2015 to 2018). To prepare the library, the immunoSEQ multiplex PCR assay was applied. For the multiplex PCR, a mixture combining 60 forward primers for TCR Vbeta segments and 13 reverse primers for TCR Jbeta segments was used. TCRdb provides this immuneACCESS table in a form limited to in-frame rearrangements. Some clones are lacking; in checked studies, under half of them reflect an unresolved V gene, and why the rest are absent is not known. For this sample the table gives 250,000 or so clones, of which approximately 80% were detected only once. The ten largest clones capture 8% of the sample. Sequenced: PBMCs. These receptors all stem from a woman in her fifties or sixties in good health and CMV-seropositive.

This clone was detected only a few times. V and J are TRBV4-1 and TRBJ2-1; 12 nucleotides match TRBD2. CDR3 length: 19 amino acids. Germline loops: CDR1 MGHRA, CDR2 YSYEKL. The trim removed 4 bases at V and 2 bases at J, leaving 12 bases unmatched. CDR3 nucleotides: TGCGCCAGCAGCCGTCCCGCACTAGCGGGAGGAGCAACCTACAATGAGCAGTTCTTC. Protein sequence: CASSRPALAGGATYNEQFF.

The chain links TRBV10-3 to TRBJ2-7; maybe TRBD2 (5 bases). Germline V gene lookup returns CDR1 ENHRY and CDR2 SYGVKD. This CDR3 is built from 15 residues. Trimming removed 6 bases at V and 0 bases at J, with 15 bases between. The chain's CDR3 is CAISVQTTSSYEQYF. Written as DNA, the CDR3 is TGTGCCATCAGCGTCCAGACTACCAGCTCCTACGAGCAGTACTTC.

This clone was seen a handful of times. This rearrangement joins TRBV4-1 to TRBJ2-7, with TRBD2 as a possible D gene (6 bases). The V gene's germline CDR1 is MGHRA and CDR2 YSYEKL. This CDR3 has 15 amino acids. The V gene lost 1 base and the J gene lost 4 bases, with 14 bases spanning the gap. The CDR3 DNA follows: TGCGCCAGCAGCCAAGGTTACAGCGGAGGGTACGAGCAGTACTTC. It encodes CASSQGYSGGYEQYF.

The gene calls are TRBV29-1 and TRBJ1-1, with 7 nucleotides matching TRBD1. Germline CDR1 is SQVTM and CDR2 is ANQGSEA. The CDR3 spans 13 residues. The V gene end was trimmed by 7 bases and the J gene end by 4 bases; junction bases not matched to a gene: 9. DNA for the CDR3: TGCAGCGCCAGGGGGGCGAGGATCACTGAAGCTTTCTTT. Translating gives CSARGARITEAFF.

The rearrangement links TRBV27 to TRBJ2-1; the D is unclear. V lost 3 bases and J 8 bases, leaving 8 bases between the germline ends. Germline V gene lookup returns CDR1 MNHEY and CDR2 SMNVEV (reference sequence). CDR3 size: 12 residues. Here the CDR3 reads CASSFSLHEQFF. The CDR3 bases are TGTGCCAGCAGTTTCTCTCTCCATGAGCAGTTCTTC.

CDR3 sequence (DNA): TGTGCCAGCAGCTTAGTAACTAGCGGAGAGGCAGGGCAGTACTTC. This sequence encodes CASSLVTSGEAGQYF. The V and J genes are TRBV13 and TRBJ2-7; 8 bases map to TRBD2. Germline V gives CDR1 PRHDT, CDR2 FYEKMQ (reference sequence). J gave up 9 bases and V 1 base, and 11 bases lay outside the gene matches. The CDR3 extends over 15 amino acids.

The chain combines TRBV9 with TRBJ1-1; D remains ambiguous. The germline V and J ends were trimmed by 4 bases and 3 bases, with 16 bases remaining between them. The CDR3 runs 15 residues. CDR1 and CDR2 (germline): SGDLS, YYNGEE. The CDR3 DNA reads TGTGCCAGCAGCAACTCACTCGAGTACTACACTGAAGCTTTCTTT. This codes for CASSNSLEYYTEAFF.

The chain couples TRBV6-5 to TRBJ2-7; D perhaps matches TRBD2 (5 bases). The V end lost 2 bases, the J end lost 7 bases, and 12 bases lay between the germline ends. Germline V gives CDR1 MNHEY, CDR2 SVGAGI. The CDR3 covers 13 residues. The CDR3 DNA follows: TGTGCCAGCAGTTACGGGCTAGCTGGAGAGCAGTACTTC. It is translated as CASSYGLAGEQYF.

This chain joins TRBV19 and TRBJ2-5, with 7 bases matching TRBD2. V was clipped by 3 bases and J by 1 base; unmatched bases: 5. The length of the CDR3 is 15 residues. Per the germline V gene, CDR1 is LNHDA and CDR2 is SQIVND (reference sequence). Here the CDR3 reads CASSIGGLLQETQYF. The CDR3 bases are TGTGCCAGTAGTATCGGGGGACTACTCCAAGAGACCCAGTACTTC.

This chain links TRBV10-3 with TRBJ2-1; TRBD2 agrees at 8 bases. Looked up from germline, CDR1 is ENHRY and CDR2 is SYGVKD. The ends lost 5 bases at V and 6 bases at J; junction bases unmatched: 6. CDR3 size: 14 residues. CDR3 DNA sequence: TGTGCCATCAGTACCAGCGGGAGTATCAATGAGCAGTTCTTC. Its translation is CAISTSGSINEQFF.

V gene TRBV5-1 combines with J gene TRBJ2-7, with 15 bases identical to TRBD2. The CDR3 loop spans 16 amino acids. CDR1 and CDR2 from the germline V gene are SGHRS and YFSETQ. V gave up 3 bases and J gave up 3 bases; unmatched junction bases: 4. CDR3 sequence: CASSWTSGRAGYEQYF. The DNA of the CDR3 is TGCGCCAGCAGCTGGACTAGCGGGAGGGCGGGCTACGAGCAGTACTTC.

The V gene is TRBV18, the J gene TRBJ1-4; D perhaps matches TRBD1 (6 bases). V gave up 1 base and J gave up 5 bases, with 14 bases separating them. Germline V gene data show CDR1 as KGHSH and CDR2 as LQKENI. The CDR3 has 16 amino acids. The CDR3 DNA reads TGTGCCAGCTCACCACTGCCGGGACAAGGGAATGAAAAACTGTTTTTT. This translates into CASSPLPGQGNEKLFF. The full variable domain, in which reference TRBV18 and TRBJ1-4 provide the parts outside the CDR3, is NAGVMQNPRHLVRRRGQEARLRCSPMKGHSHVYWYRQLPEEGLKFMVYLQKENIIDESGMPKERFSAEFPKEGPSILRIQQVVRGDSAAYFCASSPLPGQGNEKLFFGSGTQLSVL.

The chain is built from TRBV28 and TRBJ1-2, with D maybe TRBD1 (6 bases). V was clipped by 6 bases and J by 5 bases, with 16 bases between them. Germline V gene sequence: CDR1 MDHEN, CDR2 SYDVKM. The CDR3 runs to 14 residues. The CDR3 here is CASRPGGPKYGYTF. For the CDR3, the DNA is TGTGCCAGCAGACCGGGGGGGCCCAAGTATGGCTACACCTTC.

This chain uses TRBV7-9 with TRBJ1-1; 7 bases are a match to TRBD1. There are 18 residues in the CDR3. Looked up from germline, CDR1 is SEHNR and CDR2 is FQNEAQ (reference sequence). Unmatched junction bases numbered 12, after V lost 0 bases and J lost 2 bases. CDR3 region: CASSLARGIGKGNTEAFF. DNA of the CDR3: TGTGCCAGCAGCTTAGCCAGGGGGATAGGGAAGGGAAACACTGAAGCTTTCTTT.

In DNA, the CDR3 is TGTGCCAGCAGCGTAACCACAGGACTGAACACTGAAGCTTTCTTT. Its translation is CASSVTTGLNTEAFF. This chain links TRBV9 with TRBJ1-1, with TRBD1 as a possible D gene (5 bases). There are 15 residues in the CDR3. V was shortened by 1 base and J by 0 bases, with 10 bases between the two germline ends. From germline, CDR1 is SGDLS and CDR2 YYNGEE.

The chain carries TRBV6-5 and TRBJ2-7; 9 positions match TRBD1. This CDR3 has 15 residues. J lost 7 bases, V lost 5 bases, and 12 bases had no gene match. Germline CDR1 and CDR2: MNHEY and SVGAGI. CDR3 sequence (DNA): TGTGCCAGCAGTCACCCGACAGGGGGGTCTGGGGAGCAGTACTTC. It yields the protein CASSHPTGGSGEQYF.

The rearrangement links TRBV7-9 to TRBJ2-2, with 10 bases that match TRBD2. V trimming: 5 bases; J trimming: 5 bases; junction bases outside the gene matches: 2. Germline-derived CDR1 and CDR2 are SEHNR and FQNEAQ (reference sequence). The CDR3 contains 14 residues. The CDR3 loop is CASSQLAGTGELFF. CDR3 DNA: TGTGCCAGCAGCCAACTAGCGGGAACCGGGGAGCTGTTTTTT.

The CDR3 DNA follows: TGTGCCAGCAGCTTAAGGCGGACGGGAGCGAACACCGGGGAGCTGTTTTTT. This translates into CASSLRRTGANTGELFF. The chain employs TRBV7-3 and TRBJ2-2, with D possibly being TRBD2 (6 bases). The CDR3 has 17 residues. V dropped 1 base and J dropped 0 bases, with 12 bases sitting between them. CDR1 and CDR2 (germline): SGHTA, FQGTGA.

This clone showed up just once. The genes are TRBV30 and TRBJ2-1; no reliable D call. Trimming pared 1 base from V and 8 bases from J, leaving 12 bases between. The CDR3 covers 13 residues. Germline V gives CDR1 GTSNPN, CDR2 SVGIG (reference sequence). The CDR3 bases are TGTGCCTGGAGTGGATTTGTGGCGGATGAGCAGTTCTTC. It yields the protein CAWSGFVADEQFF. The full variable domain, in which reference TRBV30 and TRBJ2-1 provide the parts outside the CDR3, is SQTIHQWPATLVQPVGSPLSLECTVEGTSNPNLYWYRQAAGRGLQLLFYSVGIGQISSEVPQNLSASRPQDRQFILSSKKLLLSDSGFYLCAWSGFVADEQFFGPGTRLTVL.

The rearrangement uses TRBV5-1 and TRBJ2-2; 10 nucleotides align to TRBD2. Germline loops: CDR1 SGHRS, CDR2 YFSETQ. V dropped 4 bases and J dropped 5; count of bases not matched to a gene: 5. The length of the CDR3 is 15 residues. CDR3 residues: CASSRSGRFTGELFF. As DNA, the CDR3 is TGCGCCAGCAGCCGTAGCGGGAGGTTTACCGGGGAGCTGTTTTTT.

The CDR3 DNA is TGTGCCAGCAGTGATGGGGCGAGGGAGCAGTACTTC. Translated: CASSDGAREQYF. The V and J genes are TRBV6-1 and TRBJ2-7; possibly TRBD1 for D (5 bases). The germline V and J ends were trimmed by 3 bases and 7 bases, with 10 bases remaining between them. Looked up from germline, CDR1 is MNHNS and CDR2 is SASEGT. This CDR3 region has 12 residues.